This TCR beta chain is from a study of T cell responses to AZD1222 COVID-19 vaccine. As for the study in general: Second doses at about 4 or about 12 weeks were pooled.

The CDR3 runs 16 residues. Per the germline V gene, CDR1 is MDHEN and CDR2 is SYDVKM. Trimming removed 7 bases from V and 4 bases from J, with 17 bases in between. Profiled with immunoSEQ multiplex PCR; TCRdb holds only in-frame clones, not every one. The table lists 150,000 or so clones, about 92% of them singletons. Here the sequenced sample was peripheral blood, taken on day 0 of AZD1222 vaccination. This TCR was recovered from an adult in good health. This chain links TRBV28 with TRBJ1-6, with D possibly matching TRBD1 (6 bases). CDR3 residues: CASNSGQITYNSPLHF. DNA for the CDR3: TGTGCCAGCAATAGTGGACAGATTACTTATAATTCACCCCTCCACTTT.